This TCR beta chain was identified during a study of Graves' ophthalmopathy and Graves' hyperthyroidism. The CDR3 has 13 residues. The V gene lost 6 bases and the J gene lost 4 bases, with 12 bases spanning the gap. The TCR beta CDR3 regions underwent amplification from RNA transcripts. RT-PCR was first run with HTBI primers, then multiplex PCR in a second round. In TCRdb, the multiplex PCR reads were re-called with MiXCR into one record per CDR3 protein. The sample has more than 300,000 distinct CDR3 sequences, about 18% seen once. This clonotype showed up many times. The rearrangement links TRBV12-3 or TRBV12-4 to TRBJ1-1; possible D gene TRBD1, 5 bases. The material sequenced was peripheral blood. This clonotype was obtained from an adult woman with stable Graves' hyperthyroidism. CDR3 residues: CASREGRRTEAFF. CDR3 sequence (DNA): TGTGCCAGCAGAGAGGGGCGTCGCACTGAAGCTTTCTTT.